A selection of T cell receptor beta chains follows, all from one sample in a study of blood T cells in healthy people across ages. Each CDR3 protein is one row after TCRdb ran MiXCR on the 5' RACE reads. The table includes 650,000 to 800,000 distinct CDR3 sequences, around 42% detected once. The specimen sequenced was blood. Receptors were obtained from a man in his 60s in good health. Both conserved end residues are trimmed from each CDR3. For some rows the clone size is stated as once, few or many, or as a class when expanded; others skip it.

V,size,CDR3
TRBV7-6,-,ASSRTGVLTEAF
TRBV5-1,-,ASEVGRGLCYNEQF
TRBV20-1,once,SAVRDRARNQPQH
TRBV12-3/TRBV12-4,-,ASSPSGGGDGSYEQY
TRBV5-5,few,ASSLSVTNVVGQF
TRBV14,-,ASSQLGRREQF
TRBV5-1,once,ASSLNPPGTGAYEQY
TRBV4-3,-,ASSQDLAGTYEQF
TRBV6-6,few,ASSHDRKGGTEAF
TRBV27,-,ASSLFPPGDYGYT
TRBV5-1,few,ASSLSQEQF
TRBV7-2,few,ASSFPLGGTDTQY
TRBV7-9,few,ASSLKQETQY
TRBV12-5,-,ASGLAMGQLQETQY
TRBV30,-,AWSGEGSEQY
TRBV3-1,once,ASSHGGAGGEQY
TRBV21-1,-,ASSKSRTGTNEQF
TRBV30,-,AWSVSPGQGFQETQY
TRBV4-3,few,ASSQLTSSYNEQF
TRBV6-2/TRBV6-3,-,ASSSHSAGTYEQY
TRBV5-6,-,ASSLIDQKDGYT
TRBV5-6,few,ASSLADGRWDEQF
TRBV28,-,ASSFEGSNYGYT
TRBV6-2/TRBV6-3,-,ASGSGVEQY
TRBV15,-,ATSTMRAKRNEQY
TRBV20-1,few,SARDLQQGADNEQF
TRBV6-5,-,ASSHLKGGTDTQY
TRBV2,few,ASSKVELRTPYNEQF
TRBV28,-,ASTSLEPDTQY
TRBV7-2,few,ASSFLAPGDTQY
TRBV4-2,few,ASSQDAGTGLETQY
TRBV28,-,ASRDLQGLGNSPLH
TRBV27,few,ASSVNGLNTEAF
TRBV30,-,AWSVAQSYGYT
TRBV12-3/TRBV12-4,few,ASSPASGGAFQETQY
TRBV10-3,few,ASASTETYEQY
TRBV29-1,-,SVERDTQY
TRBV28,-,ASSFWGRRGYGYT
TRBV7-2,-,ASSLGVGLAGGLDYNEQF
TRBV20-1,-,SAGRGGGNQPQH
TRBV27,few,ASRPRLSLGEQY
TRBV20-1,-,SARVPNGYT
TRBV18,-,ASSPRLGTNEKLF
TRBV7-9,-,ASSPLEDRVTGELF
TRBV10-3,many,AISGDSTYEQY
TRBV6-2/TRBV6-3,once,ASSYSFTELSYEQY
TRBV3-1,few,ASSQTKETQY
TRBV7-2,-,ASSQTSGYSSYEQY
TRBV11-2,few,ASSLDLGTDTQY
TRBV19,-,ASSSRDFYYEQY